Each of the 6 T cell receptor beta chains below was sequenced from the same sample in a study of T cell responses to AZD1222 COVID-19 vaccine. Measured with immunoSEQ multiplex PCR; TCRdb has only the in-frame clones, and not every one. The sample yields fewer than 180,000 clones, 75% to 95% seen once. The sequencing used peripheral blood, collected 28 days after the second AZD1222 dose. These receptors were obtained from an adult who received the AZD1222 COVID-19 vaccine.

The rearrangement links TRBV5-1 to TRBJ1-1; D gene uncertain. There are 12 residues in the CDR3. Germline CDR1 reads SGHRS; CDR2 reads YFSETQ. V lost 0 bases to trimming and J lost 5 bases, with 5 bases between them. This CDR3 reads CASSLGWTEAFF. DNA of the CDR3: TGCGCCAGCAGCTTGGGTTGGACTGAAGCTTTCTTT.

The chain combines TRBV30 with TRBJ2-3; 12 bases agree with TRBD2. This CDR3 is 14 amino acids long. The V gene end was trimmed by 1 base and the J gene end by 6 bases; junction bases not matched to a gene: 2. Germline lookup yields CDR1 GTSNPN and CDR2 SVGIG (reference sequence). CDR3 DNA: TGTGCCTGGAGTGGACTAGCGGGAGCTGATACGCAGTATTTT. Residues: CAWSGLAGADTQYF.

This chain joins TRBV5-6 and TRBJ2-1; tentative D call: TRBD2 (5 bases). The CDR3 totals 16 residues. CDR1 SGHDT and CDR2 YYEEEE come from the germline V gene. Trimming stripped 0 bases from V and 0 bases from J, with 10 bases between. The CDR3 bases are TGTGCCAGCAGCTTGGGAGCGGTCAGCTCCTACAATGAGCAGTTCTTC. It translates to CASSLGAVSSYNEQFF. Filled out from reference TRBV5-6 and TRBJ2-1, the complete variable domain reads DAGVTQSPTHLIKTRGQQVTLRCSPKSGHDTVSWYQQALGQGPQFIFQYYEEEERQRGNFPDRFSGHQFPNYSSELNVNALLLGDSALYLCASSLGAVSSYNEQFFGPGTRLTVL.

The chain carries TRBV3-1 (or the pseudogene TRBV3-2) and TRBJ2-2; the D gene is possibly TRBD2 (6 bases). There are 16 residues in the CDR3. CDR1 and CDR2 (germline): LGHDT, YNNKEL (reference sequence). Trimming shortened V by 5 bases and J by 7 bases, and 20 bases separated the two germline ends. The CDR3 region is CASSATTSRNVGELFF. CDR3 coding DNA: TGTGCCAGCAGCGCTACGACTAGTCGGAATGTCGGGGAGCTGTTTTTT.

The V and J genes are TRBV9 and TRBJ2-5, with D unresolved. V lost 0 bases to trimming and J lost 3 bases, with 12 bases between them. Germline CDR1 reads SGDLS; CDR2 reads YYNGEE. CDR3 length: 15 residues. The CDR3 region is CASSVEADHKETQYF. In nucleotides, the CDR3 is TGTGCCAGCAGCGTAGAGGCGGATCATAAAGAGACCCAGTACTTC.

The chain combines TRBV11-3 with TRBJ1-1; D might be TRBD1 (6 bases). The germline V gene has CDR1 SGHNT and CDR2 YENEEA. The CDR3 consists of 17 residues. V lost 0 bases and J lost 5, with 19 bases in between. The CDR3 loop reads CASSLEGLGGPGTEAFF. DNA of the CDR3: TGTGCCAGCAGCTTAGAGGGACTAGGGGGGCCGGGGACTGAAGCTTTCTTT.